The rows below give T cell receptor beta chains drawn from one sample of a study of cytomegalovirus exposure and HLA in healthy donors. Generated by immunoSEQ multiplex PCR, the TCRdb table keeps only in-frame clones and is missing some. The data contain approximately 88,000 clones, around 74% of them singletons. The sample taken for sequencing was PBMCs. These receptors all stem from a man aged 45-60 years in good health and CMV-seropositive. Both conserved end residues are trimmed from each CDR3. Clone size appears in some rows only: once, few, many, or a class for an expanded clone.

ASSLKGHPTVETQY,NA,TRBV7-2,TRBJ2-5
ASSSASWNEQF,NA,TRBV6-5,TRBJ2-1
AGSEAPGQGVYNSPLH,NA,TRBV9,TRBJ1-6
ASSSWGPGERNTIY,NA,TRBV7-9,TRBJ1-3
AIRGQGTQY,NA,TRBV10-3,TRBJ2-3
ASSYWGLAVYEQY,NA,TRBV6-5,TRBJ2-7
ASSLSGRESGSPLH,NA,TRBV27,TRBJ1-6
ASSLDPSGVCY,NA,TRBV5-1,TRBJ2-5
ASRGRGYT,NA,TRBV28,TRBJ1-2
ASSFLGGGQF,NA,TRBV25-1,TRBJ2-1
ASSKVGLAGPQETQY,once,TRBV21-1,TRBJ2-5
ASTWSTEAF,NA,TRBV7-9,TRBJ1-1
AGETGPRVGYT,once,TRBV2,TRBJ1-2
ASSLGQGQETQY,NA,TRBV7-2,TRBJ2-5
ASSQEGGLEQY,few,TRBV4-3,TRBJ2-7
SVGYGRGTDTQY,few,TRBV29-1,TRBJ2-3
AWSPRDRAVSGYT,NA,TRBV30,TRBJ1-2
ASNNHRDVTEAF,NA,TRBV5-6,TRBJ1-1
ASSLEAQTAGPQH,NA,TRBV5-6,TRBJ1-5
ASSEGQIYGYT,NA,TRBV2,TRBJ1-2
SVLNTEAF,medium-sized,TRBV29-1,TRBJ1-1
ASGEGTPYEQY,NA,TRBV6-5,TRBJ2-7
AWSEGRETQY,NA,TRBV30,TRBJ2-5
ASSLGGAGETQY,few,TRBV7-7,TRBJ2-5
ASSTAGGVRQETQY,few,TRBV7-2,TRBJ2-5
ASTYSGGGEKLF,few,TRBV5-5,TRBJ1-4
ASSFNQEETQY,NA,TRBV7-7,TRBJ2-5